This TCR beta chain was sequenced during a study of blood T cell repertoires in COVID-19. Background on the study: Acute and convalescent COVID-19 samples came from the United States, Italy and Spain. Sources were T cells, B-cell-depleted T cells, or PBMCs; the material itself was cDNA or gDNA.

Deletions cut 5 bases from V and 7 bases from J, with 8 bases between. Per the germline V gene, CDR1 is KGHSH and CDR2 is LQKENI. This CDR3 contains 11 residues. Authors' data handling: Researchers report that nucleated cell counts were estimated from reference gene primer amplification. TCRdb keeps only in-frame clones here, not all; method: immunoSEQ multiplex PCR. V and J calls plus clone size are reproduced from that table; the DNA served to infer D and trimming. The sample consists of 250,000 to 300,000 clones, more than 70% of them appearing once. The sequenced sample was peripheral blood. The rearrangement joins TRBV18 to TRBJ1-2; D unresolved. The sequence was obtained from a woman aged 40 to 50 who had recovered from COVID-19. In nucleotides, the CDR3 is TGTGCCAGCTCAGAGAGGGCTGGCTACACCTTC. Protein sequence: CASSERAGYTF.